One T cell receptor beta chain is described in this entry. V was pared by 6 bases and J by 5 bases, with 19 bases between. Germline CDR1 MDHEN, CDR2 SYDVKM. This CDR3 region has 15 residues. Sequencing was performed with immunoSEQ multiplex PCR; in TCRdb, only in-frame clones are kept and a portion is missing. The data hold about 200,000 clones, with about 80% observed a single time. The data originate from a study of blood T cell repertoires in COVID-19. Participants were aged about 18 to 89 years from more than 20 US areas. The chain links TRBV28 to TRBJ1-1, with a possible D match to TRBD1 (6 bases). The sequencing sample was made of PBMCs or T cells enriched from blood (not recorded which). The clonotype originates from a man in his forties or fifties who had recovered from COVID-19. The CDR3 DNA is TGTGCCAGCAGATATGGGGGCAGGAAGGGGACTGAAGCTTTCTTT. Protein: CASRYGGRKGTEAFF. Together with reference TRBV28 and TRBJ1-1, the CDR3 gives the full variable domain: DVKVTQSSRYLVKRTGEKVFLECVQDMDHENMFWYRQDPGLGLRLIYFSYDVKMKEKGDIPEGYSVSREKKERFSLILESASTNQTSMYLCASRYGGRKGTEAFFGQGTRLTVV.